This TCR beta chain was recovered during a study of siplizumab effects on memory and regulatory T cells. Sequenced by immunoSEQ multiplex PCR; TCRdb stores in-frame clones only, minus some. The top ten clones hold under 0.7% of a sample with about 100,000 clones, 94% of them seen once. Study conclusions and caveats: Siplizumab significantly brought down the alloreactive sequences that trace back to unstimulated CD4+ memory cells. Phenotypic classification as naive or memory proved unattainable for roughly 80-96% of proliferating CD4+ or CD8+ clones. The mean Treg-derived percentage of mappable alloreactive CD4+ clones was approximately 68% with siplizumab compared with about 27% in controls.

This CDR3 is built from 15 residues. Trimming cost V 3 bases and J 8 bases, with 17 bases left between them. Germline loops: CDR1 GTSNPN, CDR2 SVGIG (reference sequence). In the case of this clone: Antigen: not known.

The genes are TRBV30 and TRBJ1-6; D possibly corresponds to TRBD1 (5 bases). The receptor comes from a human donor in good health. Sequencing was performed on Tregs sorted from blood. The CDR3 nucleotides read TGTGCCTGGAGCCCTCCCGACAGAGCCCATTCACCCCTCCACTTT. The encoded protein is CAWSPPDRAHSPLHF.